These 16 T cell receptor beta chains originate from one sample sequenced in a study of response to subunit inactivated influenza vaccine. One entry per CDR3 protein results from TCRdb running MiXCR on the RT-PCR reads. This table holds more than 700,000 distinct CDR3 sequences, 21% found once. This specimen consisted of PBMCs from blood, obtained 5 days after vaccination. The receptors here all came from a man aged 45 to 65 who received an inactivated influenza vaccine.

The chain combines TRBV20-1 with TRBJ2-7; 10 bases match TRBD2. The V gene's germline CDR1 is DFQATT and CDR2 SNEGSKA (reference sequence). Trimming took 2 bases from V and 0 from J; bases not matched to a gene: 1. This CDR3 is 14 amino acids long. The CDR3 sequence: CSARLAGVSYEQYF. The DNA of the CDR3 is TGCAGTGCTAGACTAGCGGGGGTCTCCTACGAGCAGTACTTC.

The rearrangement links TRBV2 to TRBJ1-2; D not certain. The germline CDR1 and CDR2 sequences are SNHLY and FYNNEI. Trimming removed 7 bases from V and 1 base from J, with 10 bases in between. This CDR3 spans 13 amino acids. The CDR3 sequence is CASTAGLNYGYTF. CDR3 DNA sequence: TGTGCCAGCACCGCCGGACTTAACTATGGCTACACCTTC.

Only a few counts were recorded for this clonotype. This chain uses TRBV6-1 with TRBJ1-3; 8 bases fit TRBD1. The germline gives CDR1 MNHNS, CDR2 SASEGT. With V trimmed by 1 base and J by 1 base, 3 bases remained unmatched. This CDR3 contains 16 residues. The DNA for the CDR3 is TGTGCCAGCAGTGAAGGGACAGGGTGGTCTGGAAACACCATATATTTT. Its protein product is CASSEGTGWSGNTIYF.

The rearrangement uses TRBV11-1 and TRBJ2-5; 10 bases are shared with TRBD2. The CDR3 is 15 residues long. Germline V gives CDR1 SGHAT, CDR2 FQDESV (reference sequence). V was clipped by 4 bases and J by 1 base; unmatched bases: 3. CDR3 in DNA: TGTGCCAGCAGCTCTAGCGGGGGCTTCCAAGAGACCCAGTACTTC. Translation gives CASSSSGGFQETQYF.

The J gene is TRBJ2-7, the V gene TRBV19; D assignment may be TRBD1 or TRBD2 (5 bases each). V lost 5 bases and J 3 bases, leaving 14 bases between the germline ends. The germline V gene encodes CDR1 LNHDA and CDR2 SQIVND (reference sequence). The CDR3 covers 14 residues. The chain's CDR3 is CASSFGDLHYEQYF. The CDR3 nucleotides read TGTGCCAGTAGTTTTGGGGACCTTCACTACGAGCAGTACTTC.

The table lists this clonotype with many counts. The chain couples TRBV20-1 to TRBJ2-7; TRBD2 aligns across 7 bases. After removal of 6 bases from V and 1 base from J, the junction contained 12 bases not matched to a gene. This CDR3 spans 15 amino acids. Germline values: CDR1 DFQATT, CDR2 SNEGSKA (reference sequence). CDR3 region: CSASDGGGVSYEQYF. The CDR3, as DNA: TGCAGTGCCTCAGACGGCGGGGGAGTGTCCTACGAGCAGTACTTC.

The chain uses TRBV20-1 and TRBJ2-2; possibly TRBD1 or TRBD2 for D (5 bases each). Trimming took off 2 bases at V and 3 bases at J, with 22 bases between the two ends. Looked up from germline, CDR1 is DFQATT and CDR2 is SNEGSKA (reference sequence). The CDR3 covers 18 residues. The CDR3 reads CSARKTYSRVEDTGELFF. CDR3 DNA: TGCAGTGCTAGAAAAACTTACTCCAGGGTGGAGGACACCGGGGAGCTGTTTTTT.

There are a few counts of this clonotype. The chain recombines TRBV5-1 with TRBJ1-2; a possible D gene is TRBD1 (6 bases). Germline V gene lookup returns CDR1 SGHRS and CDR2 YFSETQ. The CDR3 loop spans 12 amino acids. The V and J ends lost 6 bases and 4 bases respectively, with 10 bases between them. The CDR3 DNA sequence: TGCGCCAGCACCCTGGACAGCTATGGCTACACCTTC. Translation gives CASTLDSYGYTF.

The CDR3 nucleotides read TGTGCCAGCCTGGCCGGGACCAGGGGTGAGCAGTTCTTC. Encoded protein: CASLAGTRGEQFF. This sequence joins TRBV28 and TRBJ2-1, with D possibly being TRBD1 (6 bases). Germline CDR1 is MDHEN and CDR2 is SYDVKM. CDR3 length equals 13 residues. Trimming stripped 8 bases from V and 9 bases from J, with 17 bases between.

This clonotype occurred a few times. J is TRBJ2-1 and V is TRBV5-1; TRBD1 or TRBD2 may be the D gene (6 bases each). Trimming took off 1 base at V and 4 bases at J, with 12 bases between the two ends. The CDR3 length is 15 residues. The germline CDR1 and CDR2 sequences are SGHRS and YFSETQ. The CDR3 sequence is CASSLRERGYNEQFF. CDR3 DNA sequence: TGCGCCAGCAGCTTGCGGGAGAGGGGGTACAATGAGCAGTTCTTC.

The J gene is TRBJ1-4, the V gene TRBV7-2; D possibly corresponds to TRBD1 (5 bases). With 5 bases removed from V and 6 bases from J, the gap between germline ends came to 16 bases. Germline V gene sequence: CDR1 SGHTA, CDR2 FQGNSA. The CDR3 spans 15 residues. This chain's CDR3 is CASSRGTTRDEKLFF. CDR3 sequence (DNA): TGTGCCAGCAGCCGAGGGACTACCAGGGATGAAAAACTGTTTTTT. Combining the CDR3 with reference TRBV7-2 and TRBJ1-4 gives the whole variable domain GAGVSQSPSNKVTEKGKDVELRCDPISGHTALYWYRQSLGQGLEFLIYFQGNSAPDKSGLPSDRFSAERTGGSVSTLTIQRTQQEDSAVYLCASSRGTTRDEKLFFGSGTQLSVL.

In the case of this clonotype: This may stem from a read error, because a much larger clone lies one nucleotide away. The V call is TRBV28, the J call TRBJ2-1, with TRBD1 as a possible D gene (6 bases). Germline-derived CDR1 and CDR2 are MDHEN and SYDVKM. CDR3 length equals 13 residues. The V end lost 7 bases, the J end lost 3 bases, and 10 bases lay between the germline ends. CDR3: CASTQGGYNEQFF. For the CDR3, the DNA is TGTGCCAGCACCCAAGGGGGCTACAATGAGCAGTTCTTC.

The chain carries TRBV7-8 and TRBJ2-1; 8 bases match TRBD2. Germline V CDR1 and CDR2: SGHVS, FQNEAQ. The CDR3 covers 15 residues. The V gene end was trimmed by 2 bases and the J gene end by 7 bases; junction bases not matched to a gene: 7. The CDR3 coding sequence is TGTGCCAGCAGCTTAAGGCCAGCGGGAGTAAATGAGCAGTTCTTC. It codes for CASSLRPAGVNEQFF.

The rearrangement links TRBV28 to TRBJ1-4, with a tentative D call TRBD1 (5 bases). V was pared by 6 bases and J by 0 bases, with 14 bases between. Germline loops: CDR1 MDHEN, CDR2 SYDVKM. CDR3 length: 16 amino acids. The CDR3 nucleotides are TGTGCCAGCAGCTTTGGGACGGACACAACTAATGAAAAACTGTTTTTT. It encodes CASSFGTDTTNEKLFF.

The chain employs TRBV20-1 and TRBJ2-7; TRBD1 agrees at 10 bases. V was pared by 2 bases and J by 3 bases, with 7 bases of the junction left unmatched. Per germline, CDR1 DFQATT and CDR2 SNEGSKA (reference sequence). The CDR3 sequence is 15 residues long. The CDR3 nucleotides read TGCAGTGCTAGATCCCAAGACAGGGGGCTCTACGAGCAGTACTTC. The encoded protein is CSARSQDRGLYEQYF.

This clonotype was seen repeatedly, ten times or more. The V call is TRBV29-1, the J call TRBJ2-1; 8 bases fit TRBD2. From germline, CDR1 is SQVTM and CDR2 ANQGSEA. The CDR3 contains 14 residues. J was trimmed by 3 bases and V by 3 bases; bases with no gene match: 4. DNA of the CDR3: TGCAGCGTTGATAAGCGGGAGCTCTACAATGAGCAGTTCTTC. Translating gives CSVDKRELYNEQFF.